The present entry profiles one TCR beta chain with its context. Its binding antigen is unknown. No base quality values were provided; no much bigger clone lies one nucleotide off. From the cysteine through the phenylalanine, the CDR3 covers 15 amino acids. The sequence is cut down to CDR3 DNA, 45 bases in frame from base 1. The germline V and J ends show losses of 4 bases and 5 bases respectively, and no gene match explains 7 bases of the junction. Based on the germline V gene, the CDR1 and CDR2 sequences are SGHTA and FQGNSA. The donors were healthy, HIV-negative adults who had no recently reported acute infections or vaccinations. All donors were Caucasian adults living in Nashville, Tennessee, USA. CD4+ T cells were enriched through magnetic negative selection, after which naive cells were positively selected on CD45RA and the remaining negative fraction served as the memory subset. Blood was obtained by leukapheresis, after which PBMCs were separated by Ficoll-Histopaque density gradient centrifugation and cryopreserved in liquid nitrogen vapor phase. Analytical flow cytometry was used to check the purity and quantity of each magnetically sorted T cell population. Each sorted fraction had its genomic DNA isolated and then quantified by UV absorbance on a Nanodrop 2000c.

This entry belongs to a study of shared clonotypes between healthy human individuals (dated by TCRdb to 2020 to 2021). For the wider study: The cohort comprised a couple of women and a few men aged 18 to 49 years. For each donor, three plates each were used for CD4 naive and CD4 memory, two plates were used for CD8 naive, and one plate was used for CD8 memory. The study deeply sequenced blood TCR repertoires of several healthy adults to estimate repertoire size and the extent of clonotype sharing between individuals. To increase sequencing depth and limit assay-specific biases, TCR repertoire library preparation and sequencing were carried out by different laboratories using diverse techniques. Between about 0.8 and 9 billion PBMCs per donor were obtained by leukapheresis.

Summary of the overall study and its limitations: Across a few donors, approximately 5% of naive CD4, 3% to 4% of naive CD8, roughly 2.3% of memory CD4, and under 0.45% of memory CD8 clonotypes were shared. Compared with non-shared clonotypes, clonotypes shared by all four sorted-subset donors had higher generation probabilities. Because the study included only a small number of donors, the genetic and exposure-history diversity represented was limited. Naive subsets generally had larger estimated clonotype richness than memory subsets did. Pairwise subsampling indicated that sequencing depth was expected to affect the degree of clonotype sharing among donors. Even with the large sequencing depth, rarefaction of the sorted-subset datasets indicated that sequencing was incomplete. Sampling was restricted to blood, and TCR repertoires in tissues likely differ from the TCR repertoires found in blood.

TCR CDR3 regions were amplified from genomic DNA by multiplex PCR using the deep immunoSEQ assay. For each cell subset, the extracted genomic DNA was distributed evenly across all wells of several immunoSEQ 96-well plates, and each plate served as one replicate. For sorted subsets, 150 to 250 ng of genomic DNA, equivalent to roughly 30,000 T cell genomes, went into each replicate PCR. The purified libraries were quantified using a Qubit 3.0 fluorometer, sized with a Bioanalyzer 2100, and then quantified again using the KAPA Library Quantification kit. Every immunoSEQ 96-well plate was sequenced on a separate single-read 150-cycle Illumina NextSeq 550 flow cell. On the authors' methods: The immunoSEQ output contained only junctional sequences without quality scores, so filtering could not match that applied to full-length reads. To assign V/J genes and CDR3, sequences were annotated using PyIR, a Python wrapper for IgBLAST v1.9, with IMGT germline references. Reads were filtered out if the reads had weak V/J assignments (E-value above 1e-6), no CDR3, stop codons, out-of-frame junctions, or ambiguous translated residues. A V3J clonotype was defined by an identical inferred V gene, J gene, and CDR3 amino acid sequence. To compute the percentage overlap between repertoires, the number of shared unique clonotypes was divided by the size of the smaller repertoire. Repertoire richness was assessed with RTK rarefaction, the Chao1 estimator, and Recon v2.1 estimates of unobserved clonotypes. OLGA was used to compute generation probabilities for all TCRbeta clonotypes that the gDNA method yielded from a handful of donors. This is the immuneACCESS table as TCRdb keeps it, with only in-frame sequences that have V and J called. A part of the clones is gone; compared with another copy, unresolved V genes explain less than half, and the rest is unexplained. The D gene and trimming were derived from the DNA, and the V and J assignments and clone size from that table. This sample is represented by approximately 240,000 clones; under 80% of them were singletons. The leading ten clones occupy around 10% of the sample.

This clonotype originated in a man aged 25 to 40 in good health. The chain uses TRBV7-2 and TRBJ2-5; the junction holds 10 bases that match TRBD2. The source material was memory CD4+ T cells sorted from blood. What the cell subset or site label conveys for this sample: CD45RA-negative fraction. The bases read TGTGCCAGCAGCTACACTAGCGGGATTAGTGAGACCCAGTACTTC. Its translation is CASSYTSGISETQYF.